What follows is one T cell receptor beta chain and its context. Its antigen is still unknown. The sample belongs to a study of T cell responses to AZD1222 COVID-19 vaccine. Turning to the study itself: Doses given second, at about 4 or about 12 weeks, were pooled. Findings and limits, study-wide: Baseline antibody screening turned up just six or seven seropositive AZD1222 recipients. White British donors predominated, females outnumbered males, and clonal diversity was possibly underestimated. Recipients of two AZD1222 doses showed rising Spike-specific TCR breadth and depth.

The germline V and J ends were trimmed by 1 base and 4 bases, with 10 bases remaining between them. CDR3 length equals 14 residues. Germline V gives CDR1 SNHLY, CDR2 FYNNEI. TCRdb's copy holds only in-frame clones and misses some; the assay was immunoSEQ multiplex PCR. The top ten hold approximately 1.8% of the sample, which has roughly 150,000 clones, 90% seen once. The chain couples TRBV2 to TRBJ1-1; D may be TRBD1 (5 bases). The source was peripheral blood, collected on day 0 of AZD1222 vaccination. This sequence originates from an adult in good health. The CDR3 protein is CASSEGGGVTEAFF. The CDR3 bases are TGTGCCAGCAGTGAAGGGGGAGGGGTCACTGAAGCTTTCTTT.